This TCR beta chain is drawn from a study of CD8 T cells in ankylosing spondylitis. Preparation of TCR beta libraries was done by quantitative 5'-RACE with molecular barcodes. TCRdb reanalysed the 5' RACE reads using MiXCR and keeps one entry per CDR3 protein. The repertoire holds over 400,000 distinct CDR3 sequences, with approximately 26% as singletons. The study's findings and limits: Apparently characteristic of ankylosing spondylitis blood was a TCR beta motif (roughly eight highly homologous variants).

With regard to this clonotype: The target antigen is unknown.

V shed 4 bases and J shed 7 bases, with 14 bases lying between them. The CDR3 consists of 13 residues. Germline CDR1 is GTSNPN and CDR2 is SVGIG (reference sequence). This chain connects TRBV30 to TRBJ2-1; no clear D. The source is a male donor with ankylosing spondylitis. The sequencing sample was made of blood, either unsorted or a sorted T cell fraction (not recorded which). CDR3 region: CAWKKPQLNEQFF. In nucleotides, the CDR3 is TGTGCCTGGAAAAAACCCCAGCTAAATGAGCAGTTCTTC.